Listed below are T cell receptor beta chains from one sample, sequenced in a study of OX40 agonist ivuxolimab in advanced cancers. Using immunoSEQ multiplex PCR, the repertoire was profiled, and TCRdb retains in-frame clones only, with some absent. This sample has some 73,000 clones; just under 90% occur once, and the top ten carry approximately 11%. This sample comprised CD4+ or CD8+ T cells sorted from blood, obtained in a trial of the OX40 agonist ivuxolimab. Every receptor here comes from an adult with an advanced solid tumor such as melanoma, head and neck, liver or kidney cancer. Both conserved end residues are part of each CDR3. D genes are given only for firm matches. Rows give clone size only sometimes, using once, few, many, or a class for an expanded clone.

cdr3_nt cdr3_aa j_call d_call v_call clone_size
TGTGCCTGGAGTGTGGGGGGGAACACAGATACGCAGTATTTT CAWSVGGNTDTQYF TRBJ2-3 TRBD2 TRBV30 -
TGTGCCAGCAGCCAAGGGACGGGGGGCGGACCATACAATGAGCAGTTCTTC CASSQGTGGGPYNEQFF TRBJ2-1 - TRBV16 -
TGTGCCAGCTATTCGAAGCGGCTGTACCAAGAGACCCAGTACTTC CASYSKRLYQETQYF TRBJ2-5 - TRBV28 -
TGTGCCAGGGGGGGTGTTTCTAACTCTGGAAACACCATATATTTT CARGGVSNSGNTIYF TRBJ1-3 - TRBV2 once
TGTGCCAGCAGCCCGATTGTAAGAACCGATGAAAAACTGTTTTTT CASSPIVRTDEKLFF TRBJ1-4 - TRBV7-2 -
TGTGCCAGCAGTCCCTCGAGCGGGTTCACCTACGAGCAGTACTTC CASSPSSGFTYEQYF TRBJ2-7 - TRBV28 -
TGTGCCAGCAGCTTATGGACAACACGGGACGAGCAGTACTTC CASSLWTTRDEQYF TRBJ2-7 - TRBV7-9 -
TGTGCCAGCAGGAGCTACGAGCAGTACTTC CASRSYEQYF TRBJ2-7 - TRBV27 -
TGTGCCAGTAGTATAGCTCAGGGGTTGGACACTGAAGCTTTCTTT CASSIAQGLDTEAFF TRBJ1-1 - TRBV19 -
TGTGCCAGCAGCCCCTTTAACGGGGATGAGACCCAGTACTTC CASSPFNGDETQYF TRBJ2-5 - TRBV27 -
TGTGCCAGCAGTTTATCGGAGGAACTAGCGGGCTACAATGAGCAGTTCTTC CASSLSEELAGYNEQFF TRBJ2-1 TRBD2 TRBV27 once
TGTGCCAGCAGCCCGAGGGTGGATACGCAGTATTTT CASSPRVDTQYF TRBJ2-3 - TRBV7-9 -
TGTGCCAGTAGTCCGGGACAGTACGAGCAGTACTTC CASSPGQYEQYF TRBJ2-7 TRBD1 TRBV19 -
TGTGCCACCAGTTTAAGGACCGGGGAGCTGTTTTTT CATSLRTGELFF TRBJ2-2 - TRBV27 once
TGTGCCAGCAGCGGCTGGGACTCCTTCTACGAGCAGTACTTC CASSGWDSFYEQYF TRBJ2-7 - TRBV5-8 once
TGTGCCAGCAGTTTGAGAGCGGGGAGGGCGGAGACCCAGTACTTC CASSLRAGRAETQYF TRBJ2-5 TRBD2 TRBV27 -
TGTGCCAGCAGTGAAGAGTGGGGGAGAGAGCCCCAGCATTTT CASSEEWGREPQHF TRBJ1-5 - TRBV6-1 -
TGCAGCGTTGTGAAGAACACCGGGGAGCTGTTTTTT CSVVKNTGELFF TRBJ2-2 - TRBV29-1 -
TGTGCCAGCAGGAGGGAAGGGATCGGCAATCAGCCCCAGCATTTT CASRREGIGNQPQHF TRBJ1-5 - TRBV2 -
TGTGCCAGCAGTCTTTTCCCCCTAGCCAAAAACATTCAGTACTTC CASSLFPLAKNIQYF TRBJ2-4 - TRBV2 -
TGTGCCAGTAATCCCCTACTAGCGGGTAGCACCGGGGAGCTGTTTTTT CASNPLLAGSTGELFF TRBJ2-2 TRBD2 TRBV19 -
TGTGCCAGCAGCTCGGACAGGGCTTCAGTAGTCACTGAAGCTTTCTTT CASSSDRASVVTEAFF TRBJ1-1 TRBD1 TRBV5-4 -
TGTGCCAGCAGCCTGACAGGGAGCTCCTACGAGCAGTACTTC CASSLTGSSYEQYF TRBJ2-7 TRBD1 TRBV27 once
TGTGCCAGCAGTTTTGCTACGGGGGAAAGCTCCTACGAGCAGTACTTC CASSFATGESSYEQYF TRBJ2-7 - TRBV28 -
TGCGCCAGCAGTCAGGACGGATGGGAGCTGTTTTTT CASSQDGWELFF TRBJ2-2 - TRBV5-1 -
TGTGCCAGTAGTGTAACCGGGGCCGCGAACACCGGGGAGCTGTTTTTT CASSVTGAANTGELFF TRBJ2-2 - TRBV19 few
TGTGCCAGTAGTGTTCCGGGACAGAACGCAGATACGCAGTATTTT CASSVPGQNADTQYF TRBJ2-3 TRBD1 TRBV19 -
TGTGCCAGCAGTTTAATGGGGAGCAATCAGCCCCAGCATTTT CASSLMGSNQPQHF TRBJ1-5 - TRBV27 once
TGTGCCAGCAGCCAACCAGGGACTAGCGTTTACAATGAGCAGTTCTTC CASSQPGTSVYNEQFF TRBJ2-1 TRBD2 TRBV14 -
TGTGCCAGCAGCCTGAGACTAGCCGAGCCCTACGAGCAGTACTTC CASSLRLAEPYEQYF TRBJ2-7 TRBD2 TRBV11-2 once
TGTGCCAGCAGCCAAGTTCCTAGCGGGGTACAAGAGACCCAGTACTTC CASSQVPSGVQETQYF TRBJ2-5 TRBD2 TRBV4-2 -
TGTGCCAGCAGTTCAGTTAGACAGGGACTTTTACGCTACACCTTC CASSSVRQGLLRYTF TRBJ1-2 TRBD1 TRBV28 -
TGTGCCAGCTCACCGTCTGAGCAGAACACTGAAGCTTTCTTT CASSPSEQNTEAFF TRBJ1-1 - TRBV18 -
TGTGCCAGCAGGGCGTTACTTGGGGCCAATCAGCCCCAGCATTTT CASRALLGANQPQHF TRBJ1-5 - TRBV6-1 -
TGCGCCAGCAGTCCGTCCACTTTAGTCTCCTACGAGCAGTACTTC CASSPSTLVSYEQYF TRBJ2-7 - TRBV5-1 -
TGTGCCTGGGGATTAGGCGGGGGAATTTCCTACGAGCAGTACTTC CAWGLGGGISYEQYF TRBJ2-7 TRBD2 TRBV30 -
TGCGCCAGCAGCCTAAGACAGGGAACCCAAGAGACCCAGTACTTC CASSLRQGTQETQYF TRBJ2-5 TRBD1 TRBV4-1 -
TGTGCCAGCAGCCCGGACAGGGCTCAGGACTATGGCTACACCTTC CASSPDRAQDYGYTF TRBJ1-2 TRBD1 TRBV6-1 -
TGTGCCAGCAGTGACAAACCTCCCGGACAGCGTAGGCAAGAGACCCAGTACTTC CASSDKPPGQRRQETQYF TRBJ2-5 - TRBV7-6 -
TGCGCCAGCAGCCAAGGGGTGGGGGGCTCTGAAGCTTTCTTT CASSQGVGGSEAFF TRBJ1-1 - TRBV4-1 -
TGTGCCTGGAAATGGAGGAGGAGGAGCTCCTACAATGAGCAGTTCTTC CAWKWRRRSSYNEQFF TRBJ2-1 - TRBV30 -
TGTGCCAGCAGTTCGAGACTAGCGGGAGAAGTTTTAGAGACCCAGTACTTC CASSSRLAGEVLETQYF TRBJ2-5 TRBD2 TRBV28 -
TGTGCCACCAGCAGAGCGCGGGGAAGGGGGGAGACCCAGTACTTC CATSRARGRGETQYF TRBJ2-5 - TRBV15 few
TGTGCCAGTAGTATTATAGGGGGCGACTCCTACAATGAGCAGTTCTTC CASSIIGGDSYNEQFF TRBJ2-1 TRBD1 TRBV19 -
TGTGCCAGCAGTTTAGGCCCGGGACAACTGACTAACTATGGCTACACCTTC CASSLGPGQLTNYGYTF TRBJ1-2 - TRBV28 once
TGTGCCAGCTCACCCAGAGATACAGGGTTTACAGATACGCAGTATTTT CASSPRDTGFTDTQYF TRBJ2-3 - TRBV18 -
TGTGCCTGGGAGTTAGTGTCACCTTCTGAAGCTTTCTTT CAWELVSPSEAFF TRBJ1-1 - TRBV30 -
TGTGCCAGCAGGCCTGGACACAAAGAGACCCAGTACTTC CASRPGHKETQYF TRBJ2-5 - TRBV27 -
TGTGCCAGCAGCTTCCAAAGCTCCTACGAGCAGTACTTC CASSFQSSYEQYF TRBJ2-7 - TRBV13 -
TGTGCCAGCAGTTTATCTTCCAGTTATGGCGGGGAGCTGTTTTTT CASSLSSSYGGELFF TRBJ2-2 - TRBV28 -
TGTGCCAGCAGCTTAGTCCCGGGACAGGGAAACACCGGGGAGCTGTTTTTT CASSLVPGQGNTGELFF TRBJ2-2 TRBD1 TRBV11-2 -
TGTGCCAGCCTCAGTAGCACAGATACGCAGTATTTT CASLSSTDTQYF TRBJ2-3 - TRBV6-6 -
TGTGCCAGCAGCGTGGACGGGGGTTACTACGAGCAGTACTTC CASSVDGGYYEQYF TRBJ2-7 - TRBV9 -
TGTGCCAGCAGTGGTTCAAACTATGGCTACACCTTC CASSGSNYGYTF TRBJ1-2 - TRBV7-8 few
TGTGCCAGCAGCTTAGTTTTGGGCGAGCAGTACTTC CASSLVLGEQYF TRBJ2-7 - TRBV7-8 -
TGTGCCAGCAGCGTATCCGGGCGGATGGATACGCAGTATTTT CASSVSGRMDTQYF TRBJ2-3 - TRBV9 -
TGTGCCAGCAGTCCTGGGGGGGGGACAGGGGTTTACGAGCAGTACTTC CASSPGGGTGVYEQYF TRBJ2-7 TRBD1 TRBV27 once
TGTGCCAGCAGCTACGGGACAGGGGGGTACGAGCAGTACTTC CASSYGTGGYEQYF TRBJ2-7 TRBD1 TRBV27 -
TGTGCCAGCAGCTTGGTCGACAGTACCTACGAGCAGTACTTC CASSLVDSTYEQYF TRBJ2-7 - TRBV5-6 -
TGTGCCAGCTCCGACTATCCTAGCACAGATACGCAGTATTTT CASSDYPSTDTQYF TRBJ2-3 - TRBV4-2 -